These 24 T cell receptor beta chains share one sample of origin, sequenced in a study of molecular identifiers for immune sequencing clone quantification. Via MiXCR, TCRdb re-called the PCR reads, giving one row per CDR3 protein. This table has some 580,000 distinct CDR3 sequences, roughly 25% appearing once. What was sequenced was naive CD8+ T cells from blood, with Jurkat cell RNA spiked in. Subset of the sample: FACS-sorted CD8+CD4-CCR7+CD45RA+ naive T cells. Every receptor here comes from a human donor in good health. Some libraries in this study had Jurkat cell RNA spiked in.

This clonotype was found a few times. The chain joins TRBV7-9 to TRBJ2-7; tentatively, D is TRBD2 (7 bases). Trimming left V 5 bases short and J 5 bases short, with 19 bases between. This CDR3 contains 15 residues. In germline, CDR1 is SEHNR, CDR2 FQNEAQ (reference sequence). CDR3 coding DNA: TGTGCCAGCAGCCCACCCGGGGGGCGAGGGGACGAGCAGTACTTC. Translated, it gives CASSPPGGRGDEQYF. The full variable domain, its missing parts supplied by reference TRBV7-9 and TRBJ2-7, is DTGVSQNPRHKITKRGQNVTFRCDPISEHNRLYWYRQTLGQGPEFLTYFQNEAQLEKSRLLSDRFSAERPKGSFSTLEIQRTEQGDSAMYLCASSPPGGRGDEQYFGPGTRLTVT.

This clonotype was counted a few times. The V and J genes are TRBV12-3 or TRBV12-4 and TRBJ1-2, with D tentatively TRBD1 (5 bases). The CDR3 totals 14 residues. V shed 5 bases and J shed 2 bases, with 12 bases lying between them. The CDR3 region has the DNA TGTGCCAGCAGTATAAAGGGGTTCAACTATGGCTACACCTTC. Translation gives CASSIKGFNYGYTF.

Details on this clonotype: One base away lies a much larger clone, so this may be a sequencing read error. This chain joins TRBV4-3 and TRBJ2-2, with 7 positions matching TRBD2. Germline values: CDR1 LGHNA, CDR2 YSLEER. The CDR3 has 16 amino acids. The J segment lost 5 bases and the V segment lost 0 bases, leaving 6 bases of the junction unmatched. The CDR3 nucleotides are TGCGCCAGCAGCCAAGATGCGGGAGCCCGGACCGGGGAGCTGTTTTTT. Amino acid sequence: CASSQDAGARTGELFF.

This clonotype occurred many times. V gene TRBV20-1 combines with J gene TRBJ2-3; the match to TRBD1 covers 7 bases. The CDR3 has 16 residues. Germline CDR1 and CDR2: DFQATT and SNEGSKA (reference sequence). The V and J ends lost 2 bases and 4 bases, in that order; junction bases with no gene match: 12. CDR3 sequence: CSARSSRQGVSDTQYF. In DNA form, the CDR3 reads TGCAGTGCTAGATCATCCAGGCAGGGGGTTTCAGATACGCAGTATTTT.

Ten or more counts support this clonotype. The J gene is TRBJ1-6, the V gene TRBV10-3; D not resolved. The CDR3 totals 14 residues. V was pared by 0 bases and J by 8 bases, with 8 bases between. CDR1 is ENHRY, CDR2 SYGVKD, per germline. For the CDR3, the DNA is TGTGCCATCAGTGAGTCTATCCGGGATTCACCCCTCCACTTT. Encoded protein: CAISESIRDSPLHF.

The chain joins TRBV4-3 to TRBJ2-2; no firm D call. V was cut by 1 base and J by 4 bases, with 7 bases left in between. The CDR3 extends over 14 amino acids. The germline CDR1 and CDR2 sequences are LGHNA and YSLEER. The DNA for the CDR3 is TGCGCCAGCAGCCAAGGGCGGACCACCGGGGAGCTGTTTTTT. This gives the protein CASSQGRTTGELFF.

Only a few counts were recorded for this clonotype. The CDR3: CASSNGLAGRIEQYF. The CDR3 bases are TGTGCCAGCAGTAATGGACTAGCGGGACGCATCGAGCAGTACTTC. This chain links TRBV27 with TRBJ2-7; TRBD2 agrees at 12 bases. The CDR3 has 15 residues. V dropped 5 bases and J dropped 6; count of bases not matched to a gene: 8. Germline lookup yields CDR1 MNHEY and CDR2 SMNVEV (reference sequence).

Ten or more counts support this clonotype. This chain uses TRBV28 with TRBJ2-1, with a possible D match to TRBD2 (6 bases). The CDR3 has 17 residues. The germline gives CDR1 MDHEN, CDR2 SYDVKM. V lost 7 bases and J 4 bases, leaving 23 bases between the germline ends. As DNA, the CDR3 is TGTGCCAGCACCCTGCCCCATTCTAGCGAATTTTACAATGAGCAGTTCTTC. This gives the protein CASTLPHSSEFYNEQFF.

In its sample, this clonotype was seen a few times. This rearrangement joins TRBV7-9 to TRBJ2-5; no reliable D call. This CDR3 has 13 amino acids. V lost 1 base and J lost 7, with 10 bases in between. CDR1 SEHNR and CDR2 FQNEAQ come from the germline V gene (reference sequence). The CDR3 bases are TGTGCCAGCAGCTTAGACCCCGGCGGGACCCAGTACTTC. It translates to CASSLDPGGTQYF. Variable domain in full (rest from reference TRBV7-9 and TRBJ2-5): DTGVSQNPRHKITKRGQNVTFRCDPISEHNRLYWYRQTLGQGPEFLTYFQNEAQLEKSRLLSDRFSAERPKGSFSTLEIQRTEQGDSAMYLCASSLDPGGTQYFGPGTRLLVL.

The V gene is TRBV20-1, the J gene TRBJ2-7; D not certain. Deletions cut 1 base from V and 2 bases from J, with 9 bases between. The germline V gene encodes CDR1 DFQATT and CDR2 SNEGSKA (reference sequence). This CDR3 is 13 amino acids long. The CDR3 spells CSARVRSAYEQYF. The CDR3 nucleotides read TGCAGTGCTAGAGTACGGAGCGCCTACGAGCAGTACTTC.

Comments on this clonotype: A much larger clone differs by one base, so this may be a read error. The chain combines TRBV7-8 with TRBJ2-7; D unclear. Trimming stripped 5 bases from V and 5 bases from J, with 10 bases between. This CDR3 is 12 amino acids long. The germline gives CDR1 SGHVS, CDR2 FQNEAQ. The CDR3 loop is CASSRVADEQYF. As DNA, the CDR3 is TGTGCCAGCAGCCGGGTTGCTGACGAGCAGTACTTC.

The sample holds a few counts of this clonotype. The chain couples TRBV30 to TRBJ2-3; TRBD2 aligns across 7 bases. The CDR3 spans 16 residues. V lost 1 base, J lost 3 bases, and 10 bases stayed unmatched. Germline values: CDR1 GTSNPN, CDR2 SVGIG (reference sequence). Here the CDR3 DNA reads TGTGCCTGGAGTGGGAGCTGGGAGGGGTCGACAGATACGCAGTATTTT. It translates to CAWSGSWEGSTDTQYF. The full variable domain, with the rest looked up from reference TRBV30 and TRBJ2-3, is SQTIHQWPATLVQPVGSPLSLECTVEGTSNPNLYWYRQAAGRGLQLLFYSVGIGQISSEVPQNLSASRPQDRQFILSSKKLLLSDSGFYLCAWSGSWEGSTDTQYFGPGTRLTVL.

This clonotype has ten or more counts. The gene calls are TRBV24-1 and TRBJ2-1; 9 positions match TRBD2. With 7 bases clipped from V and 8 bases from J, the junction kept 8 bases outside the gene matches. Germline V gene sequence: CDR1 KGHDR, CDR2 SFDVKD. The length of the CDR3 is 14 residues. The CDR3, as DNA: TGTGCCACCAGCCTTAGCGGGGGTAACCATGAGCAGTTCTTC. Its protein product is CATSLSGGNHEQFF.

This clonotype has a count of ten or more. This rearrangement joins TRBV13 to TRBJ2-5; D call uncertain. Trimming took off 1 base at V and 2 bases at J, with 11 bases between the two ends. The CDR3 is made up of 15 amino acids. CDR1 is PRHDT and CDR2 is FYEKMQ in the germline V gene (reference sequence). DNA of the CDR3: TGTGCCAGCAGCTTAGTATTCAGCAAGCAAGAGACCCAGTACTTC. It specifies CASSLVFSKQETQYF.

This chain uses TRBV5-5 with TRBJ2-7; no firm D call. Per germline, CDR1 SGHKS and CDR2 YYEKEE (reference sequence). V lost 6 bases and J lost 6, with 16 bases in between. The CDR3 contains 13 residues. The CDR3 loop reads CASTYFLGSEQYF. The DNA of the CDR3 is TGTGCCAGCACTTATTTCCTCGGTTCCGAGCAGTACTTC.

This sequence joins TRBV27 and TRBJ2-1; 8 bases match TRBD2. Unmatched junction bases numbered 5, after V lost 1 base and J lost 6 bases. This CDR3 spans 15 amino acids. Germline CDR1 MNHEY, CDR2 SMNVEV (reference sequence). The DNA for the CDR3 is TGTGCCAGCAGTTTATGGTCCGGGGGGGGCAATGAGCAGTTCTTC. This encodes CASSLWSGGGNEQFF.

Worth noting for this clonotype: This could be a read error, since a much larger clone is one nucleotide away. The chain recombines TRBV6-2 or TRBV6-3 with TRBJ1-2; TRBD1 agrees at 7 bases. Germline-derived CDR1 and CDR2 are MNHEY and SVGEGT. The trim removed 6 bases at V and 4 bases at J, leaving 5 bases unmatched. This CDR3 spans 13 amino acids. The CDR3 sequence: CASSPGQIYGYTF. The DNA of the CDR3 is TGTGCCAGCAGCCCGGGACAGATCTATGGCTACACCTTC.

This clonotype was observed once. This may come from a read error, since a much larger clone is one base off. This sequence joins TRBV20-1 and TRBJ1-1; a possible D gene is TRBD1 (5 bases). Germline-derived CDR1 and CDR2 are DFQATT and SNEGSKA (reference sequence). The CDR3 is 12 residues long. Trimming took off 6 bases at V and 4 bases at J, with 12 bases between the two ends. The CDR3 loop is CSAWGVATEAFF. Written as DNA, the CDR3 is TGCAGTGCGTGGGGGGTTGCCACTGAAGCTTTCTTT.

V is TRBV18 and J is TRBJ2-5, with 7 bases lining up with TRBD1. J was trimmed by 7 bases and V by 1 base; bases with no gene match: 12. The germline V gene has CDR1 KGHSH and CDR2 LQKENI. The CDR3 contains 16 residues. The CDR3 coding sequence is TGTGCCAGCTCACCACGAAGGTCCGAGGGACAGTGGACCCAGTACTTC. Translation gives CASSPRRSEGQWTQYF.

The V and J genes are TRBV19 and TRBJ1-5; D might be TRBD1 (5 bases). The V gene's germline CDR1 is LNHDA and CDR2 SQIVND (reference sequence). V lost 0 bases and J lost 3, with 6 bases in between. The CDR3 has 14 amino acids. The CDR3, as DNA: TGTGCCAGTAGTATAGAGGGACTCAATCAGCCCCAGCATTTT. The encoded protein is CASSIEGLNQPQHF.

Details on this clonotype: A much larger clone lies a single base off, so this may be a read error. The chain employs TRBV27 and TRBJ2-7; 8 positions match TRBD2. The V segment lost 3 bases and the J segment 4 bases; nucleotides outside the gene matches: 8. Germline-derived CDR1 and CDR2 are MNHEY and SMNVEV (reference sequence). This CDR3 is built from 15 residues. As DNA, the CDR3 is TGTGCCAGCAGTTTTTCCGGGAGGGCCGGGTACGAGCAGTACTTC. Translated: CASSFSGRAGYEQYF.

Worth noting for this clonotype: This may stem from a read error, because a much larger clone lies one nucleotide away. The gene calls are TRBV20-1 and TRBJ2-2, with 9 nucleotides matching TRBD1. V lost 5 bases to trimming and J lost 1 base; unmatched junction nucleotides: 2. The CDR3 is made up of 14 amino acids. Germline CDR1 and CDR2: DFQATT and SNEGSKA (reference sequence). CDR3 amino acids: CSAGDRENTGELFF. CDR3 DNA sequence: TGCAGTGCTGGGGACAGGGAGAACACCGGGGAGCTGTTTTTT.

This clonotype has more than one count but fewer than ten. V gene TRBV28 combines with J gene TRBJ2-1; 10 nucleotides line up with TRBD2. The CDR3 sequence is 15 residues long. V was pared by 5 bases and J by 8 bases, with 9 bases of the junction left unmatched. From germline, CDR1 is MDHEN and CDR2 SYDVKM. The CDR3 sequence is CASSKREGVSYEQFF. In DNA, the CDR3 is TGTGCCAGCAGTAAGCGGGAGGGAGTTAGCTATGAGCAGTTCTTC.

The sample holds many counts of this clonotype. V and J are TRBV20-1 and TRBJ1-1; no reliable D call. The CDR3 sequence is 15 residues long. Germline V CDR1 and CDR2: DFQATT, SNEGSKA (reference sequence). Trimming shortened V by 3 bases and J by 0 bases, and 14 bases separated the two germline ends. DNA of the CDR3: TGCAGTGCTAGCCCGCTAAGCGAAATGAACACTGAAGCTTTCTTT. The encoded protein is CSASPLSEMNTEAFF.